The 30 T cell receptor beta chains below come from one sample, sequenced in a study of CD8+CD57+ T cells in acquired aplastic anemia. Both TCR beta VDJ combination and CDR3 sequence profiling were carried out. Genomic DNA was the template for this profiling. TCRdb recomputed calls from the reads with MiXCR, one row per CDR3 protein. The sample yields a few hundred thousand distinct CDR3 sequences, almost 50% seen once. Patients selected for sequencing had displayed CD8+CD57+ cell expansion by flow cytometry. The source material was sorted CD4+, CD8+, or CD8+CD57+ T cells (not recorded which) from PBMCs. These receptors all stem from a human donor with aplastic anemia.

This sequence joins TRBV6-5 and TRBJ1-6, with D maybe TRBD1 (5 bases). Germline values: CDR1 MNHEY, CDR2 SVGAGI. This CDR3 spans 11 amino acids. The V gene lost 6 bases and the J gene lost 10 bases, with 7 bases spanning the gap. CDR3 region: CASSGGSPLHF. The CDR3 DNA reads TGTGCCAGCAGCGGGGGGTCACCCCTCCACTTT.

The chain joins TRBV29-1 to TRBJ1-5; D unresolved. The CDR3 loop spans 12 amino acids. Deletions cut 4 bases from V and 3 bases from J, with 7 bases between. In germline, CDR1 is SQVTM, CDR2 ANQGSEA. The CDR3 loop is CSVAGYNQPQHF. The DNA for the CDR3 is TGCAGCGTTGCAGGATACAATCAGCCCCAGCATTTT.

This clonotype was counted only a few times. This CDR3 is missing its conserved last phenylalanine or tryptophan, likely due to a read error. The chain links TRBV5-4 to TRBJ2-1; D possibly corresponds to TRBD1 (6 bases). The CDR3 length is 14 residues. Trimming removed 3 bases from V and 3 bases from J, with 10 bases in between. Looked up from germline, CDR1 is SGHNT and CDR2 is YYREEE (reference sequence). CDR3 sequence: CASSSQGGYNEQFL. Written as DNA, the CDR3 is TGTGCCAGCAGCTCACAAGGGGGCTACAATGAGCAGTTCCTC.

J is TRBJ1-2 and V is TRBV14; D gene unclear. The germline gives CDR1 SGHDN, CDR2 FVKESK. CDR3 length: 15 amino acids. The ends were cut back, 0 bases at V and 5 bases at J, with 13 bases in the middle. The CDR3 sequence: CASSQDTGIWYGYTF. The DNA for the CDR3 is TGTGCCAGCAGCCAAGACACGGGCATTTGGTATGGCTACACCTTC.

The CDR3 region is CASSFNEGTEAFF. The CDR3 DNA follows: TGCGCCAGCAGCTTTAATGAGGGCACTGAAGCTTTCTTT. The chain employs TRBV5-1 and TRBJ1-1; D is undetermined. The V and J ends lost 2 bases and 4 bases respectively, with 9 bases between them. The germline gives CDR1 SGHRS, CDR2 YFSETQ. CDR3 length equals 13 residues.

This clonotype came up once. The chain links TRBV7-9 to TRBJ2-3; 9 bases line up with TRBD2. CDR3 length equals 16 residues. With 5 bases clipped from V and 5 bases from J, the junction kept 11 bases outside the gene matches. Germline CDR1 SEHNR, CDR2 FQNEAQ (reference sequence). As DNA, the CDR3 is TGTGCCAGCAGCCCGCCCGGGACTAGCACTTTAGATACGCAGTATTTT. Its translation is CASSPPGTSTLDTQYF.

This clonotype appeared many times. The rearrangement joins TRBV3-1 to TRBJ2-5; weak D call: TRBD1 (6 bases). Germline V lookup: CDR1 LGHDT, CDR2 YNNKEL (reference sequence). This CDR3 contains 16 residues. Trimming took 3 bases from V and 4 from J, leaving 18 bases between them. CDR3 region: CASSQLDSSDGETQYF. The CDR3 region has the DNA TGTGCCAGCAGCCAGTTGGACAGCTCGGATGGAGAGACCCAGTACTTC.

The CDR3 bases are TGTGCCATCTTGACGGTAGGAAACAACTATGGCTACACCTTC. Translated, it gives CAILTVGNNYGYTF. This rearrangement joins TRBV10-3 to TRBJ1-2, with D hard to call. V shed 8 bases and J shed 2 bases, with 15 bases lying between them. CDR1 and CDR2 (germline): ENHRY, SYGVKD. CDR3 length: 14 amino acids.

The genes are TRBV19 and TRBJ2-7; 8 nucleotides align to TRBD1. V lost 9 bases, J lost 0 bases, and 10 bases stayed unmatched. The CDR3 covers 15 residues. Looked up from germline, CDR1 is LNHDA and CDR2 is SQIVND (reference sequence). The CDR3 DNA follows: TGTGCCAGCAGAGATCAGGGGGCCCACTCCTACGAGCAGTACTTC. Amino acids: CASRDQGAHSYEQYF.

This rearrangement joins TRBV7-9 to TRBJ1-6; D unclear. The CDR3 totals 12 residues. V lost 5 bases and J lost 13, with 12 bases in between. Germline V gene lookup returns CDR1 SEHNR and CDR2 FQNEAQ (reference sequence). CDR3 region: CASSLPRPPLHF. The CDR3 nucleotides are TGTGCCAGCAGCCTACCAAGACCTCCCCTCCACTTT.

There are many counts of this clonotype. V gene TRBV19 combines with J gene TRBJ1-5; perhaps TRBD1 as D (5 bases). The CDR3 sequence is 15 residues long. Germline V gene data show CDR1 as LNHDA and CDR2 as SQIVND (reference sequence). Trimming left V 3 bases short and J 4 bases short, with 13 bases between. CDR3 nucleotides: TGTGCCAGTAGTATTCAGGGACCGCCAAATCAGCCCCAGCATTTT. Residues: CASSIQGPPNQPQHF. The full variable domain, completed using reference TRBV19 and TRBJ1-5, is DGGITQSPKYLFRKEGQNVTLSCEQNLNHDAMYWYRQDPGQGLRLIYYSQIVNDFQKGDIAEGYSVSREKKESFPLTVTSAQKNPTAFYLCASSIQGPPNQPQHFGDGTRLSIL.

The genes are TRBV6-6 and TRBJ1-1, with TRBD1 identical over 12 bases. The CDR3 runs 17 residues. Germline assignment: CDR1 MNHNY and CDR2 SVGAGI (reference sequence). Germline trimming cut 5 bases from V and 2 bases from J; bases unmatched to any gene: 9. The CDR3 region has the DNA TGTGCCAGCAGTCCTACGGGACAGGGGGCTCCTAACACTGAAGCTTTCTTT. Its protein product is CASSPTGQGAPNTEAFF.

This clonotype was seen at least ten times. The CDR3 DNA sequence: TGCAGTGCTAGAGCAGGGCGGGGGGCTTTGTACAATGAGCAGTTCTTC. Encoded protein: CSARAGRGALYNEQFF. The chain carries TRBV20-1 and TRBJ2-1, with TRBD2 matching 8 bases. CDR1 and CDR2 from the germline V gene are DFQATT and SNEGSKA (reference sequence). This CDR3 has 16 residues. V lost 1 base, J lost 4 bases, and 9 bases stayed unmatched.

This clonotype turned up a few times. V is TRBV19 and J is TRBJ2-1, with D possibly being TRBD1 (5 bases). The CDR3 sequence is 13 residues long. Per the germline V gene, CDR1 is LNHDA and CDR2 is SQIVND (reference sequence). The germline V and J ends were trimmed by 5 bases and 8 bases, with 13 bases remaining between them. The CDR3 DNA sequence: TGTGCCAGTAGTCAACAGGTGGCGGATGAGCAGTTCTTC. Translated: CASSQQVADEQFF.

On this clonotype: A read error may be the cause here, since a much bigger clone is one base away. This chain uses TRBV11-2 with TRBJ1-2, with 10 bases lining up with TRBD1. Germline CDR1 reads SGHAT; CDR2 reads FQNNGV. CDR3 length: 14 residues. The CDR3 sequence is CASSLGDRGGGYAF. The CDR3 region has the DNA TGTGCCAGCAGCTTAGGGGACAGGGGTGGTGGCTACGCCTTC.

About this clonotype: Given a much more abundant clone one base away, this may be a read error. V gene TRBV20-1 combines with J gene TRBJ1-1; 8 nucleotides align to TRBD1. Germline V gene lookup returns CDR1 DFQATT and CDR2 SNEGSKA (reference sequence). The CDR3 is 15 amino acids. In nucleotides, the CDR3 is TGCAGTGCTTGGGGACAGGCCTTTTCTGCCACTGGAGCTTTCTTT. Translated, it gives CSAWGQAFSATGAFF.

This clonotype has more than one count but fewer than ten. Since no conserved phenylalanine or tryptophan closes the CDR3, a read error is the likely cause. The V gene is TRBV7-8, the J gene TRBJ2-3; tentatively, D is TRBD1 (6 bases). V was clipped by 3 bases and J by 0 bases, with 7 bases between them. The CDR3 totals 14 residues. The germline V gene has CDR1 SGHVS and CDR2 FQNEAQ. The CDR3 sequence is CASSLDRSTDTQYS. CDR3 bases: TGTGCCAGCAGCTTGGACAGAAGCACAGATACGCAGTATTCT.

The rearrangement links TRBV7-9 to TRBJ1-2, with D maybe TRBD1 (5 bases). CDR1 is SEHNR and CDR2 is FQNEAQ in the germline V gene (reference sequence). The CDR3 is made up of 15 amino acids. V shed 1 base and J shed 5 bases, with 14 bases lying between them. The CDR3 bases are TGTGCCAGCAGCTTAGGTCCGGCAGGGCCTTATGGCTACACCTTC. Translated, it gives CASSLGPAGPYGYTF.

The CDR3, as DNA: TGTGCCAGTACCCCCCCGGGGGCCAACGTCCTGACTTTC. Amino acids: CASTPPGANVLTF. The gene calls are TRBV19 and TRBJ2-6; no clear D. This CDR3 has 13 amino acids. Germline values: CDR1 LNHDA, CDR2 SQIVND (reference sequence). V lost 7 bases and J 4 bases, leaving 8 bases between the germline ends.

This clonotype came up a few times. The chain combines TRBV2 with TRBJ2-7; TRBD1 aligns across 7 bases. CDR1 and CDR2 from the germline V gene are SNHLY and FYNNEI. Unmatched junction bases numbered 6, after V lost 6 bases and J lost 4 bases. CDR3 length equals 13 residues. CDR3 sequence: CASSRGQLYEQYF. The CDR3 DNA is TGTGCCAGCAGCCGGGGACAGCTTTACGAGCAGTACTTC.

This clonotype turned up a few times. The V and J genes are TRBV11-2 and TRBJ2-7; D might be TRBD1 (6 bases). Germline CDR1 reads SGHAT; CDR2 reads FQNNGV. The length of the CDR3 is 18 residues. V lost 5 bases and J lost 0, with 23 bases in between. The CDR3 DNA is TGTGCCAGCAGCCCGCTAGAACAGGGTGCTTTGAGCTCCTACGAGCAGTACTTC. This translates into CASSPLEQGALSSYEQYF.

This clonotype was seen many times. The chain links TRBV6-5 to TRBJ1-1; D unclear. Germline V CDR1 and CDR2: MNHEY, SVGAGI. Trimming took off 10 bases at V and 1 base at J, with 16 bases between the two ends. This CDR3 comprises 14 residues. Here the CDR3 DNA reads TGTGCCACCAACAATGGGGAAAAGAACACTGAAGCTTTCTTT. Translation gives CATNNGEKNTEAFF.

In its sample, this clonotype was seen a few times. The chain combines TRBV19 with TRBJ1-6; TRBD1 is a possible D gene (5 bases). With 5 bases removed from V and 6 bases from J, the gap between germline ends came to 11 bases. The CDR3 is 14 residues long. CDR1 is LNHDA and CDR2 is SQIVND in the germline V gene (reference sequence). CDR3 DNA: TGTGCCAGTAGTGGCGGTCAGGGTAATTCACCCCTCCACTTT. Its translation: CASSGGQGNSPLHF.

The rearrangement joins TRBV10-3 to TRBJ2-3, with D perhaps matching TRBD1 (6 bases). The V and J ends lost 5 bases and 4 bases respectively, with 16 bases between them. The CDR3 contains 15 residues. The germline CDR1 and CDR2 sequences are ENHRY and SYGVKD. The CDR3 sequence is CAISIQGFGSDTQYF. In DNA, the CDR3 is TGTGCCATCAGTATACAGGGCTTTGGATCAGATACGCAGTATTTT.

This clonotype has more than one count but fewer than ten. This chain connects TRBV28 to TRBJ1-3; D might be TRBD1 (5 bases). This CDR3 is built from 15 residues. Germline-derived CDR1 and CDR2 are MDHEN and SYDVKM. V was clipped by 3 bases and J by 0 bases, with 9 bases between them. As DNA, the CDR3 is TGTGCCAGCAGTTTTCAGGGTACCTCTGGAAACACCATATATTTT. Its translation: CASSFQGTSGNTIYF.

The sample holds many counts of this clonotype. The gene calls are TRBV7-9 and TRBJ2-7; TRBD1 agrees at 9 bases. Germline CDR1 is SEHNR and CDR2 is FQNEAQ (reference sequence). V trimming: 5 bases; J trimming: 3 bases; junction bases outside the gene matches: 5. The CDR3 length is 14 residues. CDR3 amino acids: CASSPPGQGYEQYF. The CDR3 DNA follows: TGTGCCAGCAGCCCCCCGGGACAGGGCTACGAGCAGTACTTC.

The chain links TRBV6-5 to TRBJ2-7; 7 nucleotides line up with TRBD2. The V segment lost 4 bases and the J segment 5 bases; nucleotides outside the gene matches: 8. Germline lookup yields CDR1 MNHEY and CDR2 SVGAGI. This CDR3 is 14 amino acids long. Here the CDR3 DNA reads TGTGCCAGCAGTTCTCCGACTGGGAGGGACGAGCAGTACTTC. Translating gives CASSSPTGRDEQYF.

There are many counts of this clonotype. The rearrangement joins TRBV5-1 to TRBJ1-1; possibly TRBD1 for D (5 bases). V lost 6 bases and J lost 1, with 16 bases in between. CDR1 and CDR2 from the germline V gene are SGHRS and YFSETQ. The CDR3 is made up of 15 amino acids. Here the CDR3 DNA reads TGCGCCAGCACTCTGTGGGGAGGACAGAACACTGAAGCTTTCTTT. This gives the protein CASTLWGGQNTEAFF.

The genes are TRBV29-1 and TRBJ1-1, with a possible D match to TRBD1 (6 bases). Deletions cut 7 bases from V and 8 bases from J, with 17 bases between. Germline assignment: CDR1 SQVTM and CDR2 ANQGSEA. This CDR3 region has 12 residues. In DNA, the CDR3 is TGCAGCGCGCCAATACAGGGCAGGGAAGCTTTCTTT. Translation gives CSAPIQGREAFF.

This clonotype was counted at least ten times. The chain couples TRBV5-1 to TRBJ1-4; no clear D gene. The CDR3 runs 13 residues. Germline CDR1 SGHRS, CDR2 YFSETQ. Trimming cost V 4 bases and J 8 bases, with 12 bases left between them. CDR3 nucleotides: TGCGCCAGCAGCCGGCCAGGACTCGAAAAACTGTTTTTT. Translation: CASSRPGLEKLFF.